This TCR beta chain is drawn from a study of neurological immune-mediated disorders. In TCRdb, the 5' RACE reads were re-called with MiXCR into one record per CDR3 protein. The table shows 50,000 to 55,000 distinct CDR3 sequences, with around 3.5% occurring only once. Whole-study results and caveats: When the repertoires were sorted by phylogenetic grouping, those of 18 of 34 multiple sclerosis patients ended up in one related-CDR3 cluster, a possible signature.

A remark on this clonotype: Its matching antigen is unknown.

Trimming left V 2 bases short and J 7 bases short, with 8 bases between. The CDR3 totals 12 residues. The germline CDR1 and CDR2 sequences are ENHRY and SYGVKD. The receptor was derived from a man aged 55 to 70 with multiple sclerosis. The chain has TRBV10-3 and TRBJ1-1; D gene uncertain. The sequenced sample consisted of PBMCs. The DNA of the CDR3 is TGTGCCATCAGTGAGACCCCCTTTGAAGCTTTCTTT. Translating gives CAISETPFEAFF.